What follows are 20 T cell receptor beta chains derived from one specimen sequenced in a study of shared clonotypes between healthy human individuals. Assay: immunoSEQ multiplex PCR; the TCRdb copy retains only in-frame clones and omits some. The sample has about 320,000 clones; around 87% are singletons. Sequencing was performed on memory CD8+ T cells sorted from blood. Described subset: CD45RO+ cells pooled with CCR7-negative TemRA cells. The origin of the receptors is a man aged 18 to 35 in good health.

This clone has only a few counts. A far larger clone is just one base off, so this is likely a read error. The same CDR3 is also encoded by other DNA sequences in this sample. The chain combines TRBV6-1 with TRBJ2-2; D is possibly TRBD1 (5 bases). Germline V gives CDR1 MNHNS, CDR2 SASEGT. The length of the CDR3 is 14 residues. In DNA, the CDR3 is TGCGCCAGCCCGGAGCCCAGGGCGGCCGGGGAGCTGTTTTTT. Translated: CASPEPRAAGELFF.

CDR3 region: CASINPGTSGSYEQFF. The CDR3 DNA is TGTGCCAGCATCAATCCCGGGACTAGCGGGAGTTATGAGCAGTTCTTC. The chain combines TRBV7-8 with TRBJ2-1; 14 bases fit TRBD2. Germline CDR1 SGHVS, CDR2 FQNEAQ. V shed 7 bases, J shed 8 bases, and the junction held 10 bases outside the gene matches. This CDR3 is built from 16 residues.

J is TRBJ1-2 and V is TRBV19, with D maybe TRBD1 (5 bases). Germline V gives CDR1 LNHDA, CDR2 SQIVND (reference sequence). The CDR3 extends over 15 amino acids. Deletions cut 0 bases from V and 8 bases from J, with 16 bases between. The CDR3, as DNA: TGTGCCAGTAGTATAGATGGGACGGCCCGGGAGGGCTACACCTTC. It specifies CASSIDGTAREGYTF.

This chain joins TRBV4-3 and TRBJ2-1; 8 bases line up with TRBD2. V trimming: 0 bases; J trimming: 3 bases; junction bases outside the gene matches: 7. CDR1 and CDR2 (germline): LGHNA, YSLEER. The CDR3 contains 17 residues. CDR3 protein: CASSQDRVAGIYNEQFF. DNA for the CDR3: TGCGCCAGCAGCCAAGATCGGGTAGCGGGGATCTACAATGAGCAGTTCTTC.

The chain has TRBV4-3 and TRBJ2-1, with D uncertain. CDR3 size: 16 residues. Trimming pared 2 bases from V and 6 bases from J, leaving 17 bases between. Germline V lookup: CDR1 LGHNA, CDR2 YSLEER. As DNA, the CDR3 is TGCGCCAGCAGCCAAATTCTGAACCTGGGGTCCAATGAGCAGTTCTTC. Protein sequence: CASSQILNLGSNEQFF.

A word on this clone: This CDR3 is also generated by other DNA sequences in the sample. The chain carries TRBV6-6 and TRBJ2-7; 7 nucleotides match TRBD1. This CDR3 comprises 12 residues. Looked up from germline, CDR1 is MNHNY and CDR2 is SVGAGI (reference sequence). The junction had 1 base not matched to a gene; V was cut back by 7 bases and J by 1 base. DNA for the CDR3: TGTGCCAGCACAGGGGGTTCCTACGAGCAGTACTTC. Amino acids: CASTGGSYEQYF.

This clone was seen just once. The V gene is TRBV29-1, the J gene TRBJ2-1, with a weak D call TRBD1 (6 bases). The V gene lost 6 bases and the J gene lost 4 bases, with 19 bases spanning the gap. CDR1 SQVTM and CDR2 ANQGSEA come from the germline V gene. The CDR3 extends over 15 amino acids. CDR3 protein: CSVATGQTEYNEQFF. The CDR3 DNA is TGCAGCGTGGCCACCGGACAGACTGAATACAATGAGCAGTTCTTC.

In regard to this clone: This likely traces to a read error, being one base from a far larger clone. This chain connects TRBV11-3 to TRBJ2-7, with no clear D. Germline V gives CDR1 SGHNT, CDR2 YENEEA. V dropped 1 base and J dropped 6 bases, with 4 bases sitting between them. This CDR3 comprises 11 residues. DNA of the CDR3: TGTGCCAGCAGCTTAGCGGGCGAGCAGTACTTC. This encodes CASSLAGEQYF.

This chain uses TRBV4-1 with TRBJ1-1; D may be TRBD1 (5 bases). Germline-derived CDR1 and CDR2 are MGHRA and YSYEKL. The V gene lost 6 bases and the J gene lost 4 bases, with 15 bases spanning the gap. The CDR3 is 14 amino acids. The CDR3 DNA sequence: TGCGCCAGCAGTACCGCGGGGGGTAGCACTGAAGCTTTCTTT. This translates into CASSTAGGSTEAFF.

This clone was seen a single time. CDR3: CASSLEYRENTEAFF. For the CDR3, the DNA is TGCGCCAGCAGCTTGGAGTACAGGGAGAACACTGAAGCTTTCTTT. The chain uses TRBV5-1 and TRBJ1-1, with TRBD1 as a possible D gene (6 bases). Trimming stripped 0 bases from V and 1 base from J, with 10 bases between. Germline V gene lookup returns CDR1 SGHRS and CDR2 YFSETQ. This CDR3 has 15 residues.

This clone appeared once. This chain connects TRBV5-1 to TRBJ2-3; the D is unclear. The V and J ends lost 2 bases and 2 bases respectively, with 9 bases between them. Germline CDR1 is SGHRS and CDR2 is YFSETQ. CDR3 size: 14 residues. The CDR3 DNA reads as TGCGCCAGCAGCTTCGCTCAAAACACAGATACGCAGTATTTT. The encoded protein is CASSFAQNTDTQYF.

This clone was observed a single time. The genes are TRBV5-1 and TRBJ1-1; no clear D. Trimming took 0 bases from V and 7 from J, leaving 10 bases between them. The CDR3 runs to 13 residues. Germline CDR1 is SGHRS and CDR2 is YFSETQ. The CDR3, as DNA: TGCGCCAGCAGCTTGGATGGGCTTTTTGAAGCTTTCTTT. It encodes CASSLDGLFEAFF.

This clone was picked up one time. This rearrangement joins TRBV10-2 to TRBJ1-1; 8 bases match TRBD1. Germline CDR1 reads WSHSY; CDR2 reads SAAADI. Losses at the gene ends were 7 bases for V and 7 bases for J; bases not matched to a gene: 5. This CDR3 contains 12 residues. This CDR3 is CASTLGQGEAFF. CDR3 coding DNA: TGCGCCAGCACCCTAGGACAGGGTGAAGCTTTCTTT.

This sequence joins TRBV5-1 and TRBJ2-2, with 8 bases fitting TRBD1. Germline loops: CDR1 SGHRS, CDR2 YFSETQ. The CDR3 totals 15 residues. The junction had 6 bases not matched to a gene; V was cut back by 4 bases and J by 4 bases. As DNA, the CDR3 is TGCGCCAGCAGCATCGACAGGGGAGGCACCGGGGAGCTGTTTTTT. It codes for CASSIDRGGTGELFF.

Here the CDR3 reads CASSLPGLNTEAFF. In DNA form, the CDR3 reads TGCGCCAGCAGCTTGCCAGGTTTGAACACTGAAGCTTTCTTT. The genes are TRBV5-1 and TRBJ1-1, with D unresolved. Germline values: CDR1 SGHRS, CDR2 YFSETQ. V was trimmed by 1 base and J by 0 bases, leaving 7 bases between them. CDR3 length equals 14 residues.

The chain recombines TRBV29-1 with TRBJ2-7; no clear D. Germline values: CDR1 SQVTM, CDR2 ANQGSEA. This CDR3 has 12 amino acids. The V end lost 2 bases, the J end lost 0 bases, and 5 bases lay between the germline ends. The CDR3 coding sequence is TGCAGCGTTGAACAGGACTCCTACGAGCAGTACTTC. Its translation: CSVEQDSYEQYF.

This clone was observed a single time. The V call is TRBV28, the J call TRBJ2-2; D remains ambiguous. Trimming took off 3 bases at V and 0 bases at J, with 8 bases between the two ends. Germline CDR1 reads MDHEN; CDR2 reads SYDVKM. This CDR3 is built from 15 residues. The CDR3 nucleotides are TGTGCCAGCAGTTTCGACCCGTCGAACACCGGGGAGCTGTTTTTT. This translates into CASSFDPSNTGELFF.

V gene TRBV28 combines with J gene TRBJ1-4; possible D gene TRBD1, 6 bases. Trimming left V 6 bases short and J 3 bases short, with 14 bases between. Per the germline V gene, CDR1 is MDHEN and CDR2 is SYDVKM. The CDR3 is 15 amino acids. In nucleotides, the CDR3 is TGTGCCAGCAGCCTCTTCGGACAGCCTAATGAAAAACTGTTTTTT. Translation: CASSLFGQPNEKLFF. Together with reference TRBV28 and TRBJ1-4, the CDR3 gives the full variable domain: DVKVTQSSRYLVKRTGEKVFLECVQDMDHENMFWYRQDPGLGLRLIYFSYDVKMKEKGDIPEGYSVSREKKERFSLILESASTNQTSMYLCASSLFGQPNEKLFFGSGTQLSVL.

The V gene is TRBV7-9, the J gene TRBJ2-5; D is unclear. CDR3 length: 13 residues. V lost 0 bases and J 4 bases, leaving 6 bases between the germline ends. CDR1 is SEHNR, CDR2 FQNEAQ, per germline (reference sequence). In nucleotides, the CDR3 is TGTGCCAGCAGCTTAGCCTCCCTAGAGACCCAGTACTTC. Amino acids: CASSLASLETQYF.

The chain joins TRBV4-3 to TRBJ2-3; 7 nucleotides align to TRBD1. The CDR3 loop spans 15 amino acids. Germline values: CDR1 LGHNA, CDR2 YSLEER. V was clipped by 0 bases and J by 3 bases; unmatched bases: 3. The CDR3 loop is CASSQEGQETDTQYF. The CDR3 DNA reads TGCGCCAGCAGCCAAGAAGGACAGGAAACAGATACGCAGTATTTT.